This is a list of T cell receptor beta chains from one sample in a study of T cells after yellow fever vaccination. Each CDR3 protein is one row after TCRdb ran MiXCR on the 5' RACE reads. The profile shows approximately 550,000 distinct CDR3 sequences, about 13% of them singletons. The sequenced sample was PBMCs, obtained on the day of the yellow fever booster vaccination. The receptor source for this set is a man under 40 who received the YFV17D yellow fever vaccine. Each CDR3 is given with its conserved first and last residue. Fields, in order: J gene, clone size, V gene, D gene, CDR3 DNA, CDR3 protein. D genes are given only for firm matches. Rows give clone size only sometimes, using once, few, many, or a class for an expanded clone.

j_gene: TRBJ2-5; abundance: many; v_gene: TRBV6-2/TRBV6-3; d_gene: NA; CDR3nt: TGTGCCAGCAGTTCAAGCCCCTGGACTGTCGTCGGGGAGACCCAGTACTTC; CDR3aa: CASSSSPWTVVGETQYF
j_gene: TRBJ2-2; abundance: few; v_gene: TRBV7-2; d_gene: TRBD1; CDR3nt: TGTGCCAGCAGACCAGACAGGGGGCGGACCGGGGAGCTGTTTTTT; CDR3aa: CASRPDRGRTGELFF
j_gene: TRBJ1-1; abundance: NA; v_gene: TRBV5-4; d_gene: NA; CDR3nt: TGTGCCAGCAGCTTCGGGCGGGGCCCCGGGAACACTGAAGCTTTCTTT; CDR3aa: CASSFGRGPGNTEAFF
j_gene: TRBJ1-3; abundance: few; v_gene: TRBV3-1; d_gene: NA; CDR3nt: TGTGCCAGCAGCGAAGTTCTCTCTGGAAACACCATATATTTT; CDR3aa: CASSEVLSGNTIYF
j_gene: TRBJ2-1; abundance: NA; v_gene: TRBV6-5; d_gene: NA; CDR3nt: TGTGCCAGCAGTTACTCGGGGGAGAGCAATGAGCAGTTCTTC; CDR3aa: CASSYSGESNEQFF
j_gene: TRBJ2-1; abundance: few; v_gene: TRBV20-1; d_gene: NA; CDR3nt: TGCAGTGCTAGATCCAAAGCGGGCGGCTCCTACAATGAGCAGTTCTTC; CDR3aa: CSARSKAGGSYNEQFF
j_gene: TRBJ1-4; abundance: few; v_gene: TRBV9; d_gene: TRBD1; CDR3nt: TGTGCCAGCAGCGTAGGATCGACAGGGGAGAATGAAAAACTGTTTTTT; CDR3aa: CASSVGSTGENEKLFF
j_gene: TRBJ2-5; abundance: NA; v_gene: TRBV11-2; d_gene: NA; CDR3nt: TGTGCCAGCGCAAAGGGTAGCGGAGATCAAGAGACCCAGTACTTC; CDR3aa: CASAKGSGDQETQYF
j_gene: TRBJ2-7; abundance: NA; v_gene: TRBV27; d_gene: NA; CDR3nt: TGTGCCAGCAGTTTACGGGCAGAAGCCTACGAGCAGTACTTC; CDR3aa: CASSLRAEAYEQYF
j_gene: TRBJ2-3; abundance: NA; v_gene: TRBV7-2; d_gene: TRBD2; CDR3nt: TGTGCCAGCAGCTTAGGGGTTAGCGGGGGCACAGATACGCAGTATTTT; CDR3aa: CASSLGVSGGTDTQYF
j_gene: TRBJ2-1; abundance: NA; v_gene: TRBV20-1; d_gene: TRBD1; CDR3nt: TGCAGTGCCCTGACAGGGAATAATGAGCAGTTCTTC; CDR3aa: CSALTGNNEQFF
j_gene: TRBJ2-7; abundance: NA; v_gene: TRBV28; d_gene: NA; CDR3nt: TGTGCCAGCAGCTCACCAAGGCAGACCTACGAGCAGTACTTC; CDR3aa: CASSSPRQTYEQYF
j_gene: TRBJ2-7; abundance: few; v_gene: TRBV5-6; d_gene: NA; CDR3nt: TGTGCCAGCAGCCCGGGACTTCCAAGCGAGCAGTACTTC; CDR3aa: CASSPGLPSEQYF
j_gene: TRBJ2-5; abundance: NA; v_gene: TRBV3-1; d_gene: NA; CDR3nt: TGTGCCAGCAGCCAAGGTGGCGGCACGATCCAAGAGACCCAGTACTTC; CDR3aa: CASSQGGGTIQETQYF
j_gene: TRBJ1-4; abundance: few; v_gene: TRBV12-3/TRBV12-4; d_gene: NA; CDR3nt: TGTGCCAGCAGTTTTAGGCAGGGGAATGAAAAACTGTTTTTT; CDR3aa: CASSFRQGNEKLFF
j_gene: TRBJ2-1; abundance: many; v_gene: TRBV12-3/TRBV12-4; d_gene: NA; CDR3nt: TGTGCCAGCCATCAGGGACAAGAATACAATGAGCAGTTCTTC; CDR3aa: CASHQGQEYNEQFF
j_gene: TRBJ2-4; abundance: few; v_gene: TRBV7-2; d_gene: NA; CDR3nt: TGTGCCAGCAGCCCTGATCGGCGGCTACAAAACATTCAGTACTTC; CDR3aa: CASSPDRRLQNIQYF
j_gene: TRBJ1-2; abundance: few; v_gene: TRBV20-1; d_gene: NA; CDR3nt: TGCAGTGCCCACTCCCCAGTTTGGGGCTACACCTTC; CDR3aa: CSAHSPVWGYTF